This T cell receptor (beta chain) is from a study of human T cells and chemical hapten exposure. The CDR3 has 16 residues. In germline, CDR1 is SEHNR, CDR2 FQNEAQ (reference sequence). V lost 5 bases and J lost 6; bases outside the gene matches: 7. Time point given: pre-sensitization, week 0. Noted treatment: therapeutic diphenylcyclopropenone sensitization with weekly scalp DPC. This clonotype was recorded a few times. One entry per CDR3 protein results from TCRdb running MiXCR on the RACE reads. The sample records around 330,000 distinct CDR3 sequences, around 5.5% being singletons. The TCR originated in a woman aged 18-35 years with alopecia areata. Some clones in this sample may be carry-over from other donors' samples. The chain has TRBV7-9 and TRBJ2-7; 16 nucleotides match TRBD2. Specimen: whole blood, collected in connection with sensitization to the hapten diphenylcyclopropenone (DPC). Here the CDR3 reads CASSPGTSGGAREQYF. CDR3 bases: TGTGCCAGCAGCCCGGGGACTAGCGGGGGGGCCCGCGAGCAGTACTTC. Full variable domain (remainder filled in from reference TRBV7-9 and TRBJ2-7): DTGVSQNPRHKITKRGQNVTFRCDPISEHNRLYWYRQTLGQGPEFLTYFQNEAQLEKSRLLSDRFSAERPKGSFSTLEIQRTEQGDSAMYLCASSPGTSGGAREQYFGPGTRLTVT.